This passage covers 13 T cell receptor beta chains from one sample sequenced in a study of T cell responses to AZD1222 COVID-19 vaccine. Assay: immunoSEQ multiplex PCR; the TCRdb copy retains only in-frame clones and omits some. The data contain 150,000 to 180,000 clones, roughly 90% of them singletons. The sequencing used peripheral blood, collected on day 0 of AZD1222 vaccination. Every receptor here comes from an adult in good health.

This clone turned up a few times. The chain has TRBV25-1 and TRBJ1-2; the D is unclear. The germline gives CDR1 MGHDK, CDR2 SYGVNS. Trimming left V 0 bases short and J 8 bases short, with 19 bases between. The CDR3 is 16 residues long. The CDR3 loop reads CASSEYPGRLLEGYTF. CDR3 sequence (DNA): TGTGCCAGCAGTGAATATCCCGGCCGGCTCCTAGAAGGCTACACCTTC.

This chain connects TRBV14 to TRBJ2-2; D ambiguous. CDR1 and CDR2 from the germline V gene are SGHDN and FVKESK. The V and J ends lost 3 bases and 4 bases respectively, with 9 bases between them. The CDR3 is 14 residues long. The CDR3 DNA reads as TGTGCCAGCAGCCATGCTATCTTCACCGGGGAGCTGTTTTTT. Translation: CASSHAIFTGELFF.

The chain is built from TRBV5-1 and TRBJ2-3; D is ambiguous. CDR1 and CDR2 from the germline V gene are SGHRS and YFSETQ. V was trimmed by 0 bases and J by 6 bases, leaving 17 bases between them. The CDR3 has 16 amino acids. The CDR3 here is CASSLALSPVVDTQYF. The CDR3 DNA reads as TGCGCCAGCAGCTTGGCCCTTTCCCCCGTAGTGGATACGCAGTATTTT.

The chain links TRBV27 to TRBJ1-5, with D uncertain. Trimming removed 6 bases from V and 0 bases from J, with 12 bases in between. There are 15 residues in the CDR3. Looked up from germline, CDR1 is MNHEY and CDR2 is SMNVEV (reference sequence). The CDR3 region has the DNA TGTGCCAGCAGGCCTGGGGTAGTTAGCAATCAGCCCCAGCATTTT. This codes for CASRPGVVSNQPQHF.

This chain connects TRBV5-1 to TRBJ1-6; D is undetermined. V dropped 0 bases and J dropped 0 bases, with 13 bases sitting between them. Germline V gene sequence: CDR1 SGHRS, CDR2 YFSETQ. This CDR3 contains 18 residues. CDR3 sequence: CASSLGGILPSYNSPLHF. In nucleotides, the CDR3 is TGCGCCAGCAGCTTGGGCGGGATCCTCCCCTCCTATAATTCACCCCTCCACTTT.

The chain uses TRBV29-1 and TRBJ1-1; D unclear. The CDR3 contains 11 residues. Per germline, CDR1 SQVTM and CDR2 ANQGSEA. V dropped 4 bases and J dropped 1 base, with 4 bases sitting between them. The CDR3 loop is CSVGANTEAFF. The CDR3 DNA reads TGCAGCGTTGGGGCGAACACTGAAGCTTTCTTT.

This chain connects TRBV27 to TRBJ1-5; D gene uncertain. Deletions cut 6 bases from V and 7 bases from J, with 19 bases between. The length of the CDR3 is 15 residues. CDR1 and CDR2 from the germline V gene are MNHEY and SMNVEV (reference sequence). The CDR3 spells CASSQDGRTRQPQHF. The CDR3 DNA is TGTGCCAGCAGCCAGGACGGGAGGACCAGGCAGCCCCAGCATTTT.

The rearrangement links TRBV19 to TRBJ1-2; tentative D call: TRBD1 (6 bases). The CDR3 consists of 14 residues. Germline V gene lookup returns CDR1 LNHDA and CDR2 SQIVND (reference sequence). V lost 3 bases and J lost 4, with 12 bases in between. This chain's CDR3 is CASSMGGGSYGYTF. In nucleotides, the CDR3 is TGTGCCAGTAGTATGGGCGGGGGCAGCTATGGCTACACCTTC.

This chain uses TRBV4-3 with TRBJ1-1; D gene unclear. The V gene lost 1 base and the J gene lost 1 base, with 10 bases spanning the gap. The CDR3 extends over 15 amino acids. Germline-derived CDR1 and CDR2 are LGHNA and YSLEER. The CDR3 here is CASSQGIERNTEAFF. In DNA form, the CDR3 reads TGCGCCAGCAGCCAAGGGATTGAGAGGAACACTGAAGCTTTCTTT.

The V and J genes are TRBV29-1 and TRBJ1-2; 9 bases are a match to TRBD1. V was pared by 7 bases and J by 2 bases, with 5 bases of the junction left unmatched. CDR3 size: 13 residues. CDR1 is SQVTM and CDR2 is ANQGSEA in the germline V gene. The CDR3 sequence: CSAGTGLNYGYTF. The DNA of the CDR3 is TGCAGCGCCGGGACAGGGTTAAACTATGGCTACACCTTC.

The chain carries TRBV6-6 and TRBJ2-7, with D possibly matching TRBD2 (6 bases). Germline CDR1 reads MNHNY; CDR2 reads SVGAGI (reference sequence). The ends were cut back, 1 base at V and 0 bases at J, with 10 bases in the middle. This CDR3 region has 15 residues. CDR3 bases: TGTGCCAGCAGTTACTACCGGGACTCCTCCTACGAGCAGTACTTC. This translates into CASSYYRDSSYEQYF.

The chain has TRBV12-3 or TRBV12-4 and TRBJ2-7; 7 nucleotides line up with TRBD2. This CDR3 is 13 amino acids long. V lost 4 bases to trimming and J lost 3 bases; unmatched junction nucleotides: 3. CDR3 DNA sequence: TGTGCCAGCAGTTGGGGGGGTGACTACGAGCAGTACTTC. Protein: CASSWGGDYEQYF.

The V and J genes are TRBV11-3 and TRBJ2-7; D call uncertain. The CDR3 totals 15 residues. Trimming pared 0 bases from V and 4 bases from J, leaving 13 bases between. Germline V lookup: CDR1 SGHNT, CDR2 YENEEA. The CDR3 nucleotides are TGTGCCAGCAGCTTAGATCTCCTTGCGCAGTACGAGCAGTACTTC. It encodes CASSLDLLAQYEQYF.